This record looks at one T cell receptor (beta chain) sequence and its context. The table lists this clonotype with many counts. Its antigen is still unknown. Base quality data are lacking; no much larger clone is found one base away. This specimen belongs to a study of early T cells in non-severe SARS-CoV-2 infection (dated by TCRdb to the early 2020s). Regarding the research as a whole: Because TCR sequencing relied on bulk RNA taken from unsorted whole blood, pairing of alpha and beta chains was not possible.

The library was produced with 5' RACE. Sequencing took place on a NextSeq 500. Unique molecular identifiers were attached to individual cDNA molecules in the TCR library protocol so that sequencing error and PCR bias could be corrected. Both TCR alpha and beta chains were sequenced, and tight co-correlation was observed between alpha and beta sequence abundances in each sample. On the authors' methods: Decombinator V4 was used to perform V gene, J gene and CDR3 annotation of TCR sequences. TCRs were defined as expanded if a significant change between any two time points was detected under a Poisson model with p below 0.0001. Abundances of TCRs were expressed as counts per million after normalisation to the total number of TCRs sequenced in each sample. A search of VDJdb, accessed on 1 November 2021, was run for TCRs annotated to CMV, EBV and SARS-CoV-2, with TCRs annotated for multiple antigens excluded. The public reads were reanalyzed by TCRdb: fastp trimming at Q25, MiXCR alignment, in-frame beta chains only. One record per CDR3 amino acid sequence lists the most common genes and DNA. TCRdb's processing, not the authors' own work, is the source of the V and J calls. The sample includes roughly 70,000 distinct CDR3 sequences, with about an eighth observed a single time. Roughly 1.3% of the sample is taken by the ten largest.

Set within a cohort of healthcare workers in London, UK, this nested case-control study involved weekly PCR testing of nasopharyngeal swabs along with blood sampling. Healthcare workers were recruited during the week of the UK lockdown, between 23 and 31 March 2020, and followed weekly for up to roughly 15 weeks. General study outcomes and caveats: VDJdb matching was skewed toward anti-spike CD8 responses and likely underestimated virus-specific expansions, missing private and CD4 specificities.

The source material was whole blood. The TCR originated in an adult who was a healthcare worker with PCR-confirmed SARS-CoV-2 infection or an uninfected control (not recorded which).

The DNA sequence is given as TGTGCCAGCAGCTTAGCGGGGCGAGGGGTTAAGTTCTTC. Its protein is CASSLAGRGVKFF. Rearrangement joined TRBV7-2 to TRBJ2-1; the D gene assignment is perhaps TRBD1 or TRBD2, with each matching 5 bases. The CDR3 has 13 amino acids, counting the end cysteine and phenylalanine. The entry retains the CDR3 DNA only, 39 bases that are in frame from base 1. V drops 0 bases and J drops 14 bases, leaving 14 bases in between. The germline V gene provides CDR1 SGHTA and CDR2 FQGNSA.